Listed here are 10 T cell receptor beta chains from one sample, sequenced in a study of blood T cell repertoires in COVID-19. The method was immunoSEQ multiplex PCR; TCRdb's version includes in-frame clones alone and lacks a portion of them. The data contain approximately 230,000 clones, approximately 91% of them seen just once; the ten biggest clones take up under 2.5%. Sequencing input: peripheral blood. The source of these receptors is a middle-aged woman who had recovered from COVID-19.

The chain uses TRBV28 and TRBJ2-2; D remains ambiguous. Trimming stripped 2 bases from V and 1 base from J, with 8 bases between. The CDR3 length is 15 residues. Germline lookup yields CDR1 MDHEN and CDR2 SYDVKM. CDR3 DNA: TGTGCCAGCAGTTTAGCAGGTTTGAACACCGGGGAGCTGTTTTTT. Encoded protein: CASSLAGLNTGELFF.

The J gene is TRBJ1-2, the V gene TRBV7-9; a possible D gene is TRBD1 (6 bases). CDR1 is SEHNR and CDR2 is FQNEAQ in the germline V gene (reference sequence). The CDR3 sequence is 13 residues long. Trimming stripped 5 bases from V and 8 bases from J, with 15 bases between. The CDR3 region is CASSPTGSAGYTF. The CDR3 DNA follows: TGTGCCAGCAGCCCGACAGGCTCGGCGGGCTACACCTTC.

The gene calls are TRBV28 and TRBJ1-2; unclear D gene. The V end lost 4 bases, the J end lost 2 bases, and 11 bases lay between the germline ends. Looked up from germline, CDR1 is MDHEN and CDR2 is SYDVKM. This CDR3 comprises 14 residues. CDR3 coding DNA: TGTGCCAGCAGTTCCTACCCCTGGAACTATGGCTACACCTTC. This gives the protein CASSSYPWNYGYTF.

The CDR3 is CAWSAHRGSNSPLHF. The CDR3 DNA reads TGTGCCTGGAGTGCCCATAGGGGGTCCAATTCACCCCTCCACTTT. V is TRBV30 and J is TRBJ1-6; D might be TRBD1 (6 bases). There are 15 residues in the CDR3. Germline V lookup: CDR1 GTSNPN, CDR2 SVGIG (reference sequence). Trimming stripped 1 base from V and 7 bases from J, with 14 bases between.

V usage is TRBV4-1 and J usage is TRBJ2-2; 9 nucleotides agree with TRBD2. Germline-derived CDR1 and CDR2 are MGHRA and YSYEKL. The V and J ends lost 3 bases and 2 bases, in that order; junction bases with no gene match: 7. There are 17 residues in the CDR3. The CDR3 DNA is TGCGCCAGCAGCCAGGGAGGACTAGCGACAAACACCGGGGAGCTGTTTTTT. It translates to CASSQGGLATNTGELFF.

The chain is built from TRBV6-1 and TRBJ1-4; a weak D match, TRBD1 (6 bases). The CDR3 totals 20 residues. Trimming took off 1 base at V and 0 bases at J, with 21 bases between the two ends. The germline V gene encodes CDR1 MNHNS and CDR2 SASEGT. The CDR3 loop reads CASSEERGSRTAPTNEKLFF. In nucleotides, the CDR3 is TGTGCCAGCAGTGAAGAGCGAGGGTCGAGGACAGCCCCAACTAATGAAAAACTGTTTTTT.

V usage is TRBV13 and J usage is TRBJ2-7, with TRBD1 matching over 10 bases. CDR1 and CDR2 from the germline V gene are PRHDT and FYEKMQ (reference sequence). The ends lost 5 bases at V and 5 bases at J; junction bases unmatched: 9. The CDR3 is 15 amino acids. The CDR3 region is CASSLSGQGINEQYF. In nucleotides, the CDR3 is TGTGCCAGCAGCCTTTCGGGACAGGGGATCAACGAGCAGTACTTC.

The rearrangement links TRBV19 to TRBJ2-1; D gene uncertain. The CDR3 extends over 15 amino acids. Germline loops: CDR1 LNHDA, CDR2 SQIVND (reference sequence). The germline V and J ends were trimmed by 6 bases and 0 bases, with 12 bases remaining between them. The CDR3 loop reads CASSTGSSSYNEQFF. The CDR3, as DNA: TGTGCCAGTAGCACCGGGTCAAGCTCCTACAATGAGCAGTTCTTC.

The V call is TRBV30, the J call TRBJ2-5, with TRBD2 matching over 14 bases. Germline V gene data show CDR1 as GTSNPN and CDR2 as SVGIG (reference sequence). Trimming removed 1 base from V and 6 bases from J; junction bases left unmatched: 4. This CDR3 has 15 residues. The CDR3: CAWSAGLAGAKTQYF. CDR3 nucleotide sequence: TGTGCCTGGAGTGCGGGACTAGCGGGGGCTAAGACCCAGTACTTC.

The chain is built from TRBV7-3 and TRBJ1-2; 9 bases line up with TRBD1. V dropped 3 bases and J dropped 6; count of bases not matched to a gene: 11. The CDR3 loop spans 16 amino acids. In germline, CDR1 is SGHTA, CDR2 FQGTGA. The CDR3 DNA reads TGTGCCAGCAGCTTCACTTACAGGGGGCACGAACATGGCTACACCTTC. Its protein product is CASSFTYRGHEHGYTF.